This is a list of T cell receptor beta chains from one sample in a study of blood T cell repertoires in COVID-19. Clones were read by immunoSEQ multiplex PCR, and TCRdb kept only the in-frame ones, dropping some. The table has approximately 200,000 clones, 70% to 90% seen once. Sequenced sample: peripheral blood. The receptors here all came from a person between 65 and 79 years old with COVID-19, enrolled during active disease. Both conserved end residues are part of each CDR3. D genes are given only for firm matches. Some rows mark clone size as missing; the rest say once, few, many or name a class of expanded clone.

v_call	j_call	d_call	clone_size	cdr3_aa	cdr3_nt
TRBV6-6	TRBJ1-5	-	few	CASNHNNQPQHF	TGTGCCAGCAATCACAACAATCAGCCCCAGCATTTT
TRBV30	TRBJ2-5	-	-	CAWSGWWQGVAEWSQETQYF	TGTGCCTGGAGTGGTTGGTGGCAGGGTGTAGCCGAGTGGAGCCAAGAGACCCAGTACTTC
TRBV7-2	TRBJ2-1	TRBD2	-	CASSLNRQLAGGPSEQFF	TGTGCCAGCAGCTTAAACCGCCAACTAGCGGGGGGGCCAAGCGAGCAGTTCTTC
TRBV19	TRBJ1-5	-	few	CASSSQSNQPQHF	TGTGCCAGTAGTAGCCAGAGCAATCAGCCCCAGCATTTT
TRBV28	TRBJ2-7	TRBD2	-	CASTQTSGGLQNTYEQYF	TGTGCCAGCACCCAGACTAGCGGGGGGCTACAAAATACCTACGAGCAGTACTTC
TRBV2	TRBJ2-7	-	-	CASSEGWGREQYF	TGTGCCAGCAGTGAAGGATGGGGGAGGGAGCAGTACTTC
TRBV9	TRBJ2-3	TRBD2	-	CASSAAGLAGTDTQYF	TGTGCCAGCAGCGCCGCGGGACTAGCGGGCACAGATACGCAGTATTTT
TRBV5-5	TRBJ1-5	-	many	CASAQGTGYQPQHF	TGTGCCAGCGCCCAGGGAACAGGGTATCAGCCCCAGCATTTT
TRBV6-4	TRBJ1-2	-	-	CATTTGTVTNLYGYTF	TGTGCCACTACCACAGGTACGGTAACGAACCTTTATGGCTACACCTTC
TRBV7-2	TRBJ2-7	TRBD1	-	CASSLGDPRTGAAYEQYF	TGTGCCAGCAGCTTAGGGGATCCAAGGACAGGAGCTGCCTACGAGCAGTACTTC
TRBV7-9	TRBJ1-1	-	few	CASSVTTGITEAFF	TGTGCCAGCAGCGTTACTACAGGGATTACTGAAGCTTTCTTT
TRBV25-1	TRBJ1-3	TRBD1	-	CASRGVKGAISGNTIYF	TGTGCCAGCAGGGGGGTGAAGGGGGCAATTTCTGGAAACACCATATATTTT
TRBV7-9	TRBJ2-5	-	-	CASSLAGGTQETQYF	TGTGCCAGCAGCTTAGCAGGGGGAACCCAAGAGACCCAGTACTTC
TRBV6-1	TRBJ1-5	-	-	CASSARRPEETGNQPQHF	TGTGCCAGCAGTGCGCGTCGGCCGGAGGAAACCGGCAATCAGCCCCAGCATTTT
TRBV4-3	TRBJ1-2	-	-	CASSQDMAAVLF	TGCGCCAGCAGCCAAGATATGGCGGCAGTTCTATTC
TRBV7-2	TRBJ2-5	TRBD2	-	CASSSRLGTSGGVQETQYF	TGTGCCAGCAGCTCGCGCCTCGGGACTAGCGGGGGGGTACAAGAGACCCAGTACTTC
TRBV19	TRBJ1-3	-	-	CATTSSGNTIYF	TGTGCCACCACAAGCTCTGGAAACACCATATATTTT
TRBV5-6	TRBJ2-3	-	-	CASSLAGYADTQYF	TGTGCCAGCAGCTTGGCAGGGTACGCAGATACGCAGTATTTT
TRBV7-2	TRBJ2-1	-	-	CASSLAGGRSYEQFF	TGTGCCAGCAGCTTAGCGGGGGGGCGATCGTATGAGCAGTTCTTC
TRBV27	TRBJ2-3	-	-	CASSHALGVRDTQYF	TGTGCCAGCAGTCATGCCCTCGGGGTAAGAGATACGCAGTATTTT
TRBV10-3	TRBJ2-5	-	-	CAISESKETQYF	TGTGCCATCAGTGAGTCTAAAGAGACCCAGTACTTC
TRBV18	TRBJ2-7	-	-	CASSRIRGEQYF	TGTGCCAGCTCGCGAATTAGAGGCGAGCAGTACTTC
TRBV7-2	TRBJ1-2	TRBD1	-	CASTYATGKDRPYTF	TGTGCCAGCACCTACGCGACAGGGAAGGACAGACCTTACACCTTC
TRBV5-1	TRBJ2-4	TRBD2	-	CASSPSAGGSKNIQYF	TGCGCCAGCAGCCCCTCAGCGGGAGGTTCCAAAAACATTCAGTACTTC
TRBV7-2	TRBJ2-3	-	-	CASSTGLITDTQYF	TGTGCCAGCAGCACCGGACTTATCACAGATACGCAGTATTTT
TRBV5-1	TRBJ2-3	-	-	CANPLYVAGCTDTQYF	TGCGCCAACCCCCTGTATGTGGCGGGGTGCACAGATACGCAGTATTTT
TRBV9	TRBJ1-1	-	-	CASSPWTEMNTEAFF	TGTGCCAGCAGCCCGTGGACAGAAATGAACACTGAAGCTTTCTTT
TRBV19	TRBJ1-5	-	few	CASSQTGLLDQPQHF	TGTGCCAGTAGTCAAACGGGACTCCTGGATCAGCCCCAGCATTTT
TRBV4-2	TRBJ2-1	TRBD1	-	CASSQGQGVINEQFF	TGTGCCAGCAGCCAAGGACAGGGGGTGATCAATGAGCAGTTCTTC
TRBV2	TRBJ1-2	-	-	CASIGDSGIINYGYTF	TGTGCCAGCATCGGGGACTCAGGAATAATTAACTATGGCTACACCTTC
TRBV20-1	TRBJ2-1	-	-	CSARYLAQQFF	TGCAGTGCTAGGTACCTAGCCCAGCAGTTCTTC
TRBV2	TRBJ2-6	-	-	CASSKRQSSGANVLTF	TGTGCCAGCAGCAAAAGACAGAGCTCTGGGGCCAACGTCCTGACTTTC
TRBV27	TRBJ2-7	-	-	CASSSGLLAAYEQYF	TGTGCCAGCAGTTCGGGACTTCTTGCCGCCTACGAGCAGTACTTC
TRBV6-1	TRBJ1-5	-	-	CASSERGRNQPQHF	TGTGCCAGCAGTGAAAGAGGGAGGAATCAGCCCCAGCATTTT
TRBV7-3	TRBJ2-3	TRBD2	-	CASSLFRGGITDTQYF	TGTGCCAGCAGCTTATTTCGCGGGGGGATCACAGATACGCAGTATTTT
TRBV6-1	TRBJ1-5	-	-	CASSESPTVNQPQHF	TGTGCCAGCAGTGAATCCCCGACAGTCAATCAGCCCCAGCATTTT
TRBV19	TRBJ1-5	TRBD1	-	CASNTGQGLTSNQPQHF	TGTGCCAGTAATACGGGACAGGGGTTAACAAGCAATCAGCCCCAGCATTTT
TRBV16	TRBJ2-4	-	-	CASSQSLLAKNIQYF	TGTGCCAGCAGCCAATCCCTTCTAGCCAAAAACATTCAGTACTTC
TRBV15	TRBJ1-3	-	few	CATSSKTGTLTYSGNTIYF	TGTGCCACCAGCAGTAAAACAGGGACCCTTACTTACTCTGGAAACACCATATATTTT
TRBV24-1	TRBJ2-2	TRBD2	-	CATSDLLAGDTGELFF	TGTGCCACCAGTGATTTGCTAGCGGGGGACACCGGGGAGCTGTTTTTT
TRBV12-5	TRBJ1-2	-	once	CASGLRQGIPF	TGTGCTAGTGGTTTGCGGCAGGGAATTCCCTTC
TRBV19	TRBJ1-3	-	-	CASSIEAVPGNTIYF	TGTGCCAGTAGTATAGAGGCAGTCCCTGGAAACACCATATATTTT
TRBV11-3	TRBJ2-7	TRBD2	-	CASSSRTSGGLSSYEQYF	TGTGCCAGCAGCTCCAGGACTAGCGGGGGCCTTAGCTCCTACGAGCAGTACTTC
TRBV29-1	TRBJ2-3	TRBD2	-	CSVGLAGTDTQYF	TGCAGCGTTGGACTAGCGGGAACAGATACGCAGTATTTT
TRBV9	TRBJ2-2	-	-	CASSVDMTGRRSGELFF	TGTGCCAGCAGCGTAGATATGACAGGGAGGAGAAGCGGGGAGCTGTTTTTT
TRBV5-1	TRBJ1-3	-	-	CASSLEFAGFFSGNTIYF	TGCGCCAGCAGCTTGGAGTTCGCGGGATTCTTCTCTGGAAACACCATATATTTT
TRBV9	TRBJ2-5	TRBD1	-	CASSVVGTGSPETQYF	TGTGCCAGCAGCGTAGTTGGGACAGGTTCTCCGGAGACCCAGTACTTC
TRBV18	TRBJ2-2	-	-	CASSPSSSLTGELFF	TGTGCCAGCTCACCGTCTAGCAGTCTAACCGGGGAGCTGTTTTTT
TRBV20-1	TRBJ1-4	-	-	CSASQGQRGEKLFF	TGCAGTGCTAGTCAGGGGCAGCGTGGAGAAAAACTGTTTTTT
TRBV3-1/TRBV3-2	TRBJ2-3	TRBD2	-	CASSQGRLAGTVTQYF	TGTGCCAGCAGCCAAGGACGGCTAGCGGGAACTGTTACGCAGTATTTT
TRBV25-1	TRBJ2-7	TRBD2	-	CASSDPSGNSSYEQYF	TGTGCCAGCTCTGACCCTAGCGGGAATAGCTCCTACGAGCAGTACTTC
TRBV7-2	TRBJ1-5	TRBD1	-	CASSLIPGGPGNQPQHF	TGTGCCAGCAGCTTAATACCAGGGGGGCCGGGCAATCAGCCCCAGCATTTT
TRBV18	TRBJ2-3	-	-	CASSPGVASYPARDGYF	TGTGCCAGCTCACCCGGGGTAGCATCGTACCCTGCCCGAGATGGGTATTTT
TRBV12-2	TRBJ2-5	-	-	CASRPHRGVGETQYF	TGTGCAAGTCGCCCCCACAGGGGAGTCGGGGAGACCCAGTACTTC
TRBV19	TRBJ1-2	-	-	CASTRQPDNYGYTF	TGTGCCAGTACCCGACAGCCAGACAACTATGGCTACACCTTC
TRBV7-2	TRBJ1-6	-	-	CASSSGDAYNSPLHF	TGTGCCAGCAGCTCAGGGGATGCCTATAATTCACCCCTCCACTTT
TRBV27	TRBJ2-5	TRBD2	-	CASSLGLAGRETQYF	TGTGCCAGCAGTTTAGGACTAGCGGGGCGGGAGACCCAGTACTTC
TRBV2	TRBJ1-1	TRBD1	-	CASRWDRGNRPMNTEAFF	TGTGCCAGCAGATGGGACAGGGGCAATAGGCCAATGAACACTGAAGCTTTCTTT
TRBV4-1	TRBJ1-2	TRBD1	-	CASSQGTGAGYTF	TGCGCCAGCAGCCAAGGGACAGGGGCTGGCTACACCTTC